This TCR beta chain was observed in a study of shared clonotypes between healthy human individuals. Only CD45RO-negative cells positively selected for CCR7 counted as naive CD8 cells, so terminally differentiated effector memory CD45RA+ cells were excluded. In regard to this clone: Its target is not known.

Study-level points and caveats: Of the naive CD4 clonotypes, about 5.4% were shared across a few donors.

The assay was carried out at the deep level. This table comes from immunoSEQ multiplex PCR, and its TCRdb copy is limited to in-frame clones, with some not included. The sample lists hundreds of thousands of clones, 85% to 95% occurring once. From germline, CDR1 is SGDLS and CDR2 YYNGEE. The V and J ends lost 0 bases and 3 bases respectively, with 10 bases between them. There are 16 residues in the CDR3. Sequencing was done on a sample of naive CD8+ T cells sorted from blood. This receptor was taken from a woman aged 25 to 39 in good health. The J gene is TRBJ2-6, the V gene TRBV9; D is possibly TRBD1 or TRBD2 (5 bases each). As DNA, the CDR3 is TGTGCCAGCAGCGTAGATAGAGGGGTTGGGGCCAACGTCCTGACTTTC. Translated: CASSVDRGVGANVLTF.